The rows below give T cell receptor beta chains drawn from one sample of a study of T cell responses to AZD1222 COVID-19 vaccine. The repertoire was sequenced with immunoSEQ multiplex PCR; TCRdb's copy has only in-frame clones and lacks some. Of approximately 85,000 clones listed, roughly nine tenths were seen once; the top ten hold around 7.7%. The sample in question was peripheral blood, obtained on day 0 of AZD1222 vaccination. These receptors all stem from an adult in good health. The CDR3 runs from the conserved cysteine through the conserved F or W. A D gene is named only where the DNA matches it firmly. A clone size is listed for some rows: how often the clone was seen (once, few, many), or a class if it is expanded.

d_call: TRBD2
v_call: TRBV6-2/TRBV6-3
clone_size: few
j_call: TRBJ2-7
cdr3_nt: TGTGCCAGCAGTTACTACGACGGGAGGTACGAGCAGTACTTC
cdr3_aa: CASSYYDGRYEQYF

d_call: -
v_call: TRBV6-5
clone_size: once
j_call: TRBJ2-2
cdr3_nt: TGTGCCAGCAGTTACCAGGACACCGGGGAGCTGTTTTTT
cdr3_aa: CASSYQDTGELFF

d_call: -
v_call: TRBV21-1
clone_size: -
j_call: TRBJ1-1
cdr3_nt: TGTGCCAGCAGCAAAGTAGGGGAGTTCGGGGAAGCTTTCTTT
cdr3_aa: CASSKVGEFGEAFF

d_call: TRBD1
v_call: TRBV6-4
clone_size: medium-sized
j_call: TRBJ2-1
cdr3_nt: TGTGCCAGCAGCGTGTGGACAGGGTACAATGAGCAGTTCTTC
cdr3_aa: CASSVWTGYNEQFF

d_call: -
v_call: TRBV25-1
clone_size: -
j_call: TRBJ2-2
cdr3_nt: TGTGCCAGCAGTGACCCTACCGGCAGGGACACCGGGGAGCTGTTTTTT
cdr3_aa: CASSDPTGRDTGELFF

d_call: -
v_call: TRBV27
clone_size: -
j_call: TRBJ2-7
cdr3_nt: TGTGCCAGCAGTTCCCCAGGGGAAACTTACGAGCAGTACTTC
cdr3_aa: CASSSPGETYEQYF

d_call: -
v_call: TRBV7-2
clone_size: -
j_call: TRBJ2-1
cdr3_nt: TGTGCCAGCAGCCTTGACATTTCCTACAATGAGCAGTTCTTC
cdr3_aa: CASSLDISYNEQFF

d_call: -
v_call: TRBV18
clone_size: once
j_call: TRBJ1-2
cdr3_nt: TGTGCCAGCTCACCACCGAGCCAGCCCTATGGCTACACCTTC
cdr3_aa: CASSPPSQPYGYTF

d_call: -
v_call: TRBV6-5
clone_size: -
j_call: TRBJ2-7
cdr3_nt: TGTGCCAGCAGTTATTACACGGATGGGGAGCAGTACTTC
cdr3_aa: CASSYYTDGEQYF

d_call: TRBD1
v_call: TRBV28
clone_size: -
j_call: TRBJ2-7
cdr3_nt: TGTGCCAGCCTCTCTCCGGGACAGGGCTCCTACGAGCAGTACTTC
cdr3_aa: CASLSPGQGSYEQYF

d_call: -
v_call: TRBV7-2
clone_size: -
j_call: TRBJ1-5
cdr3_nt: TGTGCCAGCAGCTCCCTTGGGGCGAGCAATCAGCCCCAGCATTTT
cdr3_aa: CASSSLGASNQPQHF

d_call: TRBD1
v_call: TRBV14
clone_size: -
j_call: TRBJ2-7
cdr3_nt: TGTGCCAGCAGCACCGGGACAGGGGACCACTACGAGCAGTACTTC
cdr3_aa: CASSTGTGDHYEQYF

d_call: TRBD1
v_call: TRBV29-1
clone_size: -
j_call: TRBJ2-2
cdr3_nt: TGCAGCGTGGGAAGGGACAGGGTTCCCGGGGAGCTGTTTTTT
cdr3_aa: CSVGRDRVPGELFF

d_call: TRBD2
v_call: TRBV27
clone_size: -
j_call: TRBJ2-3
cdr3_nt: TGTGCCAGCAGTTTCTGGGAGGGTGGAGATACGCAGTATTTT
cdr3_aa: CASSFWEGGDTQYF

d_call: -
v_call: TRBV12-3/TRBV12-4
clone_size: -
j_call: TRBJ1-6
cdr3_nt: TGTGCCAGCAGCAGACGGAATAATTCACCCCTCCACTTT
cdr3_aa: CASSRRNNSPLHF

d_call: -
v_call: TRBV29-1
clone_size: -
j_call: TRBJ2-6
cdr3_nt: TGCAGCGTTGATGGGGGTGACGCCGTCCTGACTTTC
cdr3_aa: CSVDGGDAVLTF

d_call: -
v_call: TRBV18
clone_size: -
j_call: TRBJ2-6
cdr3_nt: TGTGCCAGCTCACCAGATAGGGGGACTGGGGCCAACGTCCTGACTTTC
cdr3_aa: CASSPDRGTGANVLTF

d_call: -
v_call: TRBV29-1
clone_size: -
j_call: TRBJ1-5
cdr3_nt: TGCAGCGTTCGGCAGGGGCTGGAGCCCCAGCATTTT
cdr3_aa: CSVRQGLEPQHF

d_call: -
v_call: TRBV5-4
clone_size: -
j_call: TRBJ1-4
cdr3_nt: TGTGCCAGCAGCTCGCAGGGTGGTAGTGAAAAACTGTTTTTT
cdr3_aa: CASSSQGGSEKLFF

d_call: -
v_call: TRBV7-3
clone_size: -
j_call: TRBJ1-6
cdr3_nt: TGTGCCAGCAGCTTAAGCCTGGAAGTCTCCTATAATTCACCCCTCCACTTT
cdr3_aa: CASSLSLEVSYNSPLHF

d_call: TRBD1
v_call: TRBV27
clone_size: -
j_call: TRBJ1-6
cdr3_nt: TGTGCCAGCAGTTTTGGGGACAGGGGGCGTTCACCCCTCCACTTT
cdr3_aa: CASSFGDRGRSPLHF

d_call: TRBD2
v_call: TRBV28
clone_size: once
j_call: TRBJ2-1
cdr3_nt: TGTGCCAGCAGGCGAATGACTAGCGGGAGCTACAATGAGCAGTTCTTC
cdr3_aa: CASRRMTSGSYNEQFF

d_call: -
v_call: TRBV6-5
clone_size: -
j_call: TRBJ1-3
cdr3_nt: TGTGCCAGCAGAGCCTCTGGAGCGGGAAACACCATATATTTT
cdr3_aa: CASRASGAGNTIYF

d_call: -
v_call: TRBV29-1
clone_size: -
j_call: TRBJ1-2
cdr3_nt: TGCAGCGTCTCTGTGGATGGCTACACCTTC
cdr3_aa: CSVSVDGYTF

d_call: -
v_call: TRBV6-4
clone_size: -
j_call: TRBJ1-2
cdr3_nt: TGTGCCAGCAGTCCCAATTTGGATCGGGGGACCTATGGCTACACCTTC
cdr3_aa: CASSPNLDRGTYGYTF